This T cell receptor beta chain derives from a study of T cell responses to AZD1222 COVID-19 vaccine. Measured with immunoSEQ multiplex PCR; TCRdb has only the in-frame clones, and not every one. The table includes approximately 120,000 clones, 65% to 90% detected once. Study-wide results and limits: Repertoire samples came only from after the peak T cell response. An increase in Spike-specific TCR breadth and depth was observed after two AZD1222 doses. Among the donors, most were white British and more were female, and clonal diversity was possibly underestimated. The study identified only a handful of AZD1222 recipients as seropositive at baseline.

Trimming stripped 1 base from V and 6 bases from J, with 6 bases between. The CDR3 is 11 residues long. Germline V lookup: CDR1 DFQATT, CDR2 SNEGSKA (reference sequence). This clone was observed a few times. The antigen is unknown. The sample was peripheral blood, taken 28 days after the second AZD1222 dose. V and J are TRBV20-1 and TRBJ1-2; D is unclear. This sequence was found in an adult who received the AZD1222 COVID-19 vaccine. CDR3 in amino acids: CSARVRNGYTF. The CDR3 DNA sequence: TGCAGTGCTAGAGTCCGGAATGGCTACACCTTC.